A selection of T cell receptor beta chains follows, all from one sample in a study of blood T cell repertoires in COVID-19. Only in-frame clones appear in the TCRdb table, and some are missing; sequencing was by immunoSEQ multiplex PCR. In the table there are under 350,000 clones, around 90% of which are singletons. The sequencing sample was made of peripheral blood. The receptors were gathered from a woman under 40 with COVID-19, enrolled during active disease. Each CDR3 is given with its conserved first and last residue. The order of the fields is J gene, D gene, V gene, CDR3 DNA, CDR3 protein. A D gene is named only where the DNA matches it firmly.

j_call: TRBJ1-6
d_call: NA
v_call: TRBV9
cdr3_nt: TGTGCCAGCAGCGAGACCGGCGGGGAATTATCACCCCTCCACTTT
cdr3_aa: CASSETGGELSPLHF

j_call: TRBJ2-7
d_call: TRBD1
v_call: TRBV24-1
cdr3_nt: TGTGCCACCAGTGATTCTCCGGGACAGGGGTACGACGAGCAGTACTTC
cdr3_aa: CATSDSPGQGYDEQYF

j_call: TRBJ1-1
d_call: TRBD1
v_call: TRBV19
cdr3_nt: TGTGCCGCACGGACAGGGGTGAACACTGAAGCTTTCTTT
cdr3_aa: CAARTGVNTEAFF

j_call: TRBJ1-5
d_call: TRBD1
v_call: TRBV28
cdr3_nt: TGTGCCAGCAGTTCGGACCTACAGGGGGCGCGAGGGCAGCCCCAGCATTTT
cdr3_aa: CASSSDLQGARGQPQHF

j_call: TRBJ2-1
d_call: TRBD2
v_call: TRBV6-2/TRBV6-3
cdr3_nt: TGTGCCAGCAGTCAGTTGGGTAGCGGGAGCGGTGAGCAGTTCTTC
cdr3_aa: CASSQLGSGSGEQFF

j_call: TRBJ1-1
d_call: NA
v_call: TRBV27
cdr3_nt: TGTGCCAGCAGTTTATCCGCCGGTTCTGAAGCTTTCTTT
cdr3_aa: CASSLSAGSEAFF

j_call: TRBJ1-2
d_call: TRBD1
v_call: TRBV28
cdr3_nt: TGTGCCAGTCGACAGGGGGGCCAGTATGGCTACACCTTC
cdr3_aa: CASRQGGQYGYTF

j_call: TRBJ2-1
d_call: TRBD1
v_call: TRBV30
cdr3_nt: TGTGCCTGGAGCTTAGGGGGCGGAAGGCCGGGGAATGAGCAGTTCTTC
cdr3_aa: CAWSLGGGRPGNEQFF

j_call: TRBJ2-6
d_call: TRBD1
v_call: TRBV10-3
cdr3_nt: TGTGCCATCAGTGAGTCGGGGGAGGGACAGGGCCCGTTGGGCGGGGCCAACGTCCTGACTTTC
cdr3_aa: CAISESGEGQGPLGGANVLTF

j_call: TRBJ2-7
d_call: NA
v_call: TRBV4-3
cdr3_nt: TGCGCCAGCAGCCAAGATCAAACTAGCCCATACGAGCAGTACTTC
cdr3_aa: CASSQDQTSPYEQYF

j_call: TRBJ1-2
d_call: TRBD1
v_call: TRBV5-1
cdr3_nt: TGCGCCAGCAGCTTCGGACAGGGAAGCGGCTACACCTTC
cdr3_aa: CASSFGQGSGYTF

j_call: TRBJ2-3
d_call: NA
v_call: TRBV7-2
cdr3_nt: TGTGCCAGCAGACATACAGATACGCAGTATTTT
cdr3_aa: CASRHTDTQYF